This T cell receptor (beta chain) was recovered during a study of CD8 T cells in Susac syndrome. About the study: Patients with Susac syndrome were therapy-naive, on corticosteroids, or on intravenous immunoglobulin alone at blood draw. Study results and caveats: The relatively small number of individuals in the TCR sequencing and HLA analysis was acknowledged by the study. Within Susac syndrome CD4+ T cell repertoires, clonal expansion was not evident.

With respect to this clonotype: The antigen remains unidentified.

Random hexamers were used to reverse transcribe an amount of roughly 0.45 to 1 ug RNA. TCRdb called the immunoSEQ multiplex PCR reads again in MiXCR, with one record for every CDR3 protein. The sample lists 200,000 to 300,000 distinct CDR3 sequences, 90% to 96% seen once, with less than 0.11% in the top ten. CDR1 and CDR2 from the germline V gene are GTSNPN and SVGIG (reference sequence). This CDR3 is 13 amino acids long. The V end was cut by 5 bases, the J end by 8 bases, with 15 bases between. What was sequenced was CD4+ T cells from PBMCs. The chain uses TRBV30 and TRBJ1-4; maybe TRBD1 (6 bases). The receptor comes from a human donor with Susac syndrome. CDR3 sequence reads: CAWVDSPFEKLFF. CDR3 bases: TGTGCCTGGGTGGACAGCCCCTTCGAAAAACTGTTTTTT.